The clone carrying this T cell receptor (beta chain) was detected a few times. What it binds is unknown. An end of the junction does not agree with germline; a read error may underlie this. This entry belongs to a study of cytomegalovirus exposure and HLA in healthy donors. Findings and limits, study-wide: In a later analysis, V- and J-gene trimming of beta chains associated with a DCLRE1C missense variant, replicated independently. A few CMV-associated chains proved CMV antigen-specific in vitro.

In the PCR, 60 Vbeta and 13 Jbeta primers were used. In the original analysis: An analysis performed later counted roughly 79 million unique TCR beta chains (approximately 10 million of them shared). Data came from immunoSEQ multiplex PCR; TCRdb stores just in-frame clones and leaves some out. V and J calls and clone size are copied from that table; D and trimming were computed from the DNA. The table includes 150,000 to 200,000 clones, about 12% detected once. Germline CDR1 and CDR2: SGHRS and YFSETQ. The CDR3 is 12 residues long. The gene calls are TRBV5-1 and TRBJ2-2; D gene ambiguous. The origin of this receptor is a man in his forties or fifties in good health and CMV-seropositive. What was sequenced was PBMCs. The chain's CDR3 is CASSQNTGELFF. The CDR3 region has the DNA TGCGCTAGCAGCCAGAACACCGGGGAGCTGTTTTTT.